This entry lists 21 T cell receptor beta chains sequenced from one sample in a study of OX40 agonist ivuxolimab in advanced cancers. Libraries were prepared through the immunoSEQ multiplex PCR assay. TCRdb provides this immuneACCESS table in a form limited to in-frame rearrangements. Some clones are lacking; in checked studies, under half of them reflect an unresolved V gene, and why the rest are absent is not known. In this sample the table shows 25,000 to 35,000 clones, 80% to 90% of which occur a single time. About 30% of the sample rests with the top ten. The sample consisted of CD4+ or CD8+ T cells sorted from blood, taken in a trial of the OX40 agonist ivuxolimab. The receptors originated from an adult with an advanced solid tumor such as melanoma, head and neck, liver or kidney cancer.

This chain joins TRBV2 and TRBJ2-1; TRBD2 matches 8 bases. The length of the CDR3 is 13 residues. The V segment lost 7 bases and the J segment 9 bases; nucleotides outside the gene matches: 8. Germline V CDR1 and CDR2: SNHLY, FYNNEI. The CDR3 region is CASIPAGAGEQFF. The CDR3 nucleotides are TGTGCCAGCATACCAGCGGGGGCGGGTGAGCAGTTCTTC.

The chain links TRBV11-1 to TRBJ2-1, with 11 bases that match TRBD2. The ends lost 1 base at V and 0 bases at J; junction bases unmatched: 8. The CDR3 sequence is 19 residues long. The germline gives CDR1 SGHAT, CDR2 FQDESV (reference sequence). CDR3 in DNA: TGTGCCAGCAGCTTAGGGGGACTAGCGGAAAGTAGCTCCTACAATGAGCAGTTCTTC. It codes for CASSLGGLAESSSYNEQFF.

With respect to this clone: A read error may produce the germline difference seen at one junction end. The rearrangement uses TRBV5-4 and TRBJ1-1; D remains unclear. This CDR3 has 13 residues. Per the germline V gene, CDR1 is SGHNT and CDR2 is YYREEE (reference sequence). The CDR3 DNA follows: TGCGCCAGCAGCCGGATGGAGAACACTGAAGCTTTCTTT. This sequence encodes CASSRMENTEAFF.

The CDR3 spells CASSLGDTYYEQYF. DNA of the CDR3: TGTGCCAGCAGCTTAGGGGACACCTATTACGAGCAGTACTTC. The V call is TRBV7-9, the J call TRBJ2-7, with a weak D call TRBD1 (6 bases). CDR3 length: 14 amino acids. With 1 base removed from V and 4 bases from J, the gap between germline ends came to 11 bases. CDR1 and CDR2 from the germline V gene are SEHNR and FQNEAQ (reference sequence).

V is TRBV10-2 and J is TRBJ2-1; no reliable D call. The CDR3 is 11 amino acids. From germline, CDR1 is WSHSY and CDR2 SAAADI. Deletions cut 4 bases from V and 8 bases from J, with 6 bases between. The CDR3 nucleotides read TGCGCCAGCAGTGTAGGTCATGAGCAGTTCTTC. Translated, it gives CASSVGHEQFF.

CDR3 sequence: CASSIIQGYQPQHF. CDR3 bases: TGTGCCAGCAGTATAATACAGGGGTATCAGCCCCAGCATTTT. The chain recombines TRBV27 with TRBJ1-5; 7 positions agree with TRBD1. Germline CDR1 reads MNHEY; CDR2 reads SMNVEV (reference sequence). Trimming took 5 bases from V and 5 from J; bases not matched to a gene: 6. This CDR3 contains 14 residues.

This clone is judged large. As DNA, the CDR3 is TGTGCCACCAGCAGGGCCAGATACAATGAGCAGTTCTTC. Translated: CATSRARYNEQFF. The chain is built from TRBV15 and TRBJ2-1; D gene unclear. The CDR3 runs 13 residues. Between the trimmed V and J ends, which lost 3 bases and 4 bases, there was a span of 7 bases. The germline V gene has CDR1 LNHNV and CDR2 YYDKDF (reference sequence).

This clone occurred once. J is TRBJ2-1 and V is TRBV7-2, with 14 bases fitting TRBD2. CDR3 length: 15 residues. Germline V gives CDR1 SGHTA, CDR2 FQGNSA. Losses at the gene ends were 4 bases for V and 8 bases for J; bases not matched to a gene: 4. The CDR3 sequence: CASSSGLAGVDEQFF. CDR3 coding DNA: TGTGCCAGCAGCTCGGGACTAGCGGGAGTGGATGAGCAGTTCTTC.

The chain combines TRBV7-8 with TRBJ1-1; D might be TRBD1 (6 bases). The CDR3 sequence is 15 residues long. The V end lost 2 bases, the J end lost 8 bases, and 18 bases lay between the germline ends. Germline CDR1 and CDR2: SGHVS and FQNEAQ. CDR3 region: CASSLSYGGALEAFF. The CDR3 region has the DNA TGTGCCAGCAGCTTAAGTTACGGGGGCGCGTTGGAAGCTTTCTTT.

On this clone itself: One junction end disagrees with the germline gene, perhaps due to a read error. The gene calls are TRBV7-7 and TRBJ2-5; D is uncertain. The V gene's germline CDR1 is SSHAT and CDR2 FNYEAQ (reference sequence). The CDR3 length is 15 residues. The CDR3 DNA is TGTGCTAGCAGCCTGGAAGCCAGGAGCCAAGAGACCCAGTACTTC. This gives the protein CASSLEARSQETQYF.

The CDR3 here is CASRAGGIPNEQFF. Here the CDR3 DNA reads TGTGCCAGCAGGGCGGGGGGCATCCCCAATGAGCAGTTCTTC. V and J are TRBV2 and TRBJ2-1, with 8 bases that match TRBD2. This CDR3 has 14 residues. Germline V gives CDR1 SNHLY, CDR2 FYNNEI. V shed 6 bases and J 6 bases; nucleotides not matched to a gene: 7.

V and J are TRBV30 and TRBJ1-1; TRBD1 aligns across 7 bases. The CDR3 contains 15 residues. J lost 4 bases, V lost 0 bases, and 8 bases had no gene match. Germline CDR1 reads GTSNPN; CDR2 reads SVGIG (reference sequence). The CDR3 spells CAWSVIEGAFTEAFF. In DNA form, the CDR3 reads TGTGCCTGGAGTGTAATAGAGGGGGCGTTCACTGAAGCTTTCTTT. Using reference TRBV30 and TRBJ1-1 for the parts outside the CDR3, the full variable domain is SQTIHQWPATLVQPVGSPLSLECTVEGTSNPNLYWYRQAAGRGLQLLFYSVGIGQISSEVPQNLSASRPQDRQFILSSKKLLLSDSGFYLCAWSVIEGAFTEAFFGQGTRLTVV.

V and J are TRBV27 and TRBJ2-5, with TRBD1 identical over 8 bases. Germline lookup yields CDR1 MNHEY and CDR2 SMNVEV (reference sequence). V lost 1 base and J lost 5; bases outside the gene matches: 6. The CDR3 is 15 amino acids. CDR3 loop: CASSLWPGGSETQYF. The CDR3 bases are TGTGCCAGCAGTTTATGGCCAGGGGGCAGTGAGACCCAGTACTTC.

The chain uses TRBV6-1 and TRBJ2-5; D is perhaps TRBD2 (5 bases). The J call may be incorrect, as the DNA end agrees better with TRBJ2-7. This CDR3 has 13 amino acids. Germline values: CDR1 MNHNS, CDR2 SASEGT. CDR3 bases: TGTGCCAGCAGTAGTCGGGGAGTCTACGAGCAGTACTTC. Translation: CASSSRGVYEQYF.

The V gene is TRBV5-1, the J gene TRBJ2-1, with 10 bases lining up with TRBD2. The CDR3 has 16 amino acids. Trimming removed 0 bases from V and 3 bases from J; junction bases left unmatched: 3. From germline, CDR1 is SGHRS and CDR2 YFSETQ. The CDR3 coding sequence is TGCGCCAGCAGCTTGGCTAGCGGGGGTCTCTACAATGAGCAGTTCTTC. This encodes CASSLASGGLYNEQFF.

CDR3 amino acids: CASSWTGGSNYGYTF. The CDR3 DNA sequence: TGCGCCAGCAGCTGGACAGGGGGTAGTAACTATGGCTACACCTTC. V is TRBV5-1 and J is TRBJ1-2; 10 positions match TRBD1. Germline lookup yields CDR1 SGHRS and CDR2 YFSETQ. The CDR3 is 15 residues long. With 3 bases clipped from V and 1 base from J, the junction kept 3 bases outside the gene matches.

This CDR3 reads CASSPQHPRGRGGYTF. Here the CDR3 DNA reads TGTGCCAGCAGCCCTCAGCACCCCAGAGGGAGAGGCGGCTACACCTTC. The chain joins TRBV7-8 to TRBJ1-2; no reliable D call. The CDR3 extends over 16 amino acids. Germline V CDR1 and CDR2: SGHVS, FQNEAQ. V lost 5 bases, J lost 8 bases, and 24 bases lay in between.

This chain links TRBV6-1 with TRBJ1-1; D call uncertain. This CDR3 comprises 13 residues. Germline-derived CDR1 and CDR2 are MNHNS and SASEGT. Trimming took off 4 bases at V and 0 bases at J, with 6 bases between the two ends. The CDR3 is CASSVQVNTEAFF. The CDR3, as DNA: TGTGCCAGCAGTGTTCAAGTGAACACTGAAGCTTTCTTT.

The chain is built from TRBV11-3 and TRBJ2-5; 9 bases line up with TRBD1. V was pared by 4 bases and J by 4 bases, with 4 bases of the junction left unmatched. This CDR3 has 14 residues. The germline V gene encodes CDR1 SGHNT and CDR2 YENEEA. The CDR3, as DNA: TGTGCCAGCAGCTCGGGACAGGGCCTAGAGACCCAGTACTTC. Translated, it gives CASSSGQGLETQYF.

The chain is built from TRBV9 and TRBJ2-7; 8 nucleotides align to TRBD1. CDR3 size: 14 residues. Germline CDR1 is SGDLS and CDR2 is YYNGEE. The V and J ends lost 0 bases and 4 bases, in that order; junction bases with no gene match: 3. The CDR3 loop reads CASSVGQGAYEQYF. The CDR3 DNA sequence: TGTGCCAGCAGCGTAGGTCAGGGGGCGTACGAGCAGTACTTC.

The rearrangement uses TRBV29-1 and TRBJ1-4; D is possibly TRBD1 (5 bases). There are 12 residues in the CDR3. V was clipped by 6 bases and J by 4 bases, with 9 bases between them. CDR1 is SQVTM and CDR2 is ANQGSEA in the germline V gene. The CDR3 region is CSVGTLNEKLFF. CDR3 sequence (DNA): TGCAGCGTCGGGACCCTTAATGAAAAACTGTTTTTT. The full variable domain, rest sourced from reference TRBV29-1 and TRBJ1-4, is SAVISQKPSRDICQRGTSLTIQCQVDSQVTMMFWYRQQPGQSLTLIATANQGSEATYESGFVIDKFPISRPNLTFSTLTVSNMSPEDSSIYLCSVGTLNEKLFFGSGTQLSVL.